This T cell receptor (beta chain) was captured by sequencing in a study of Ad26.COV2.S vaccination and SARS-CoV-2 variants. Study information: Administration of Ad26.COV2.S was intramuscular, either once or twice 56 days apart. Whole-study findings and limits: Reportedly, after vaccination the spike-specific CD8+ and CD4+ T cell responses displayed substantial breadth. It is possible that the TCR breadth and depth analyses underestimated the total T cell responses.

On this clone: The antigen remains unidentified.

Treatment here: some 19 received Ad26.COV2.S at low or high dose, single or two shots; 5 received placebo; per-sample allocation not given. Day 63 after the first injection of vaccine or placebo was the sampling time. Trimming stripped 0 bases from V and 4 bases from J, with 11 bases between. Per germline, CDR1 SGHKS and CDR2 YYEKEE (reference sequence). The CDR3 is made up of 14 amino acids. Only in-frame clones appear in the TCRdb table, and some are missing; sequencing was by immunoSEQ multiplex PCR. The repertoire holds about 430,000 clones, with about 93% as singletons. The sequences come from peripheral blood, collected in a trial of Ad26.COV2.S vaccine versus placebo. This sequence joins TRBV5-5 and TRBJ2-7, with a weak D call TRBD2 (6 bases). This TCR was recovered from a person aged 18-60 years who received the Ad26.COV2.S COVID-19 vaccine or a placebo. The CDR3 DNA reads TGTGCCAGCAGCTTGGGACTAGGGGCGTACGAGCAGTACTTC. Its translation is CASSLGLGAYEQYF.